This record looks at one T cell receptor beta chain sequence and its context. This sample was taken from a study of cytomegalovirus exposure and HLA in healthy donors. Trimming took off 7 bases at V and 4 bases at J, with 26 bases between the two ends. The germline V gene has CDR1 MGHRA and CDR2 YSYEKL. This CDR3 region has 18 residues. Amplification used 60 Vbeta primers and 13 Jbeta primers. The repertoire was sequenced with immunoSEQ multiplex PCR; TCRdb's copy has only in-frame clones and lacks some. The table shows 120,000 to 150,000 clones, with around 59% occurring only once. The sequence derives from a male donor in good health and CMV-seronegative. The chain uses TRBV4-1 and TRBJ1-3; D is undetermined. Sequences were obtained from PBMCs. The CDR3 DNA is TGCGCCAGCACCCCAGGTGTGTTCCGGCGGGATATAGGAAACACCATATATTTT. The encoded protein is CASTPGVFRRDIGNTIYF.